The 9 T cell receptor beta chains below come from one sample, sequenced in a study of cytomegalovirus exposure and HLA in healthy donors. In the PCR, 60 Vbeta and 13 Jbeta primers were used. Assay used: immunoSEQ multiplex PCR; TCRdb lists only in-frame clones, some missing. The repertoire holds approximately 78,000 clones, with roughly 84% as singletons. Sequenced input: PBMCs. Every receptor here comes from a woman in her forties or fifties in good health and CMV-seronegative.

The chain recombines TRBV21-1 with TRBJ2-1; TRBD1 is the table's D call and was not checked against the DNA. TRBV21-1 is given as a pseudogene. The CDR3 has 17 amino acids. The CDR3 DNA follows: TGTGCCAGCAGCAAAGGGGCAGGCTTAGTTTTCTACAATGAGCAGTTCTTC. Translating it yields CASSKGAGLVFYNEQFF.

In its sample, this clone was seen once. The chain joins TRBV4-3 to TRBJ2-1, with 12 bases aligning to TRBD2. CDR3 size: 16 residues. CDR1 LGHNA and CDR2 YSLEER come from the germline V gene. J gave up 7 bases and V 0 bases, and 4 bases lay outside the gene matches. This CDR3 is CASSQDGLAGKNEQFF. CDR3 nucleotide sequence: TGCGCCAGCAGCCAAGATGGACTAGCGGGGAAGAATGAGCAGTTCTTC.

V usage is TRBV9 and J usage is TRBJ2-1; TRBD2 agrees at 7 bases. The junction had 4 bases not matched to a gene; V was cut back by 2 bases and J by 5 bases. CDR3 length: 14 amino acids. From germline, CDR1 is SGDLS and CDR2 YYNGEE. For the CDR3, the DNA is TGTGCCAGCAGCGTGGGAGGGGCCAACAATGAGCAGTTCTTC. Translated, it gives CASSVGGANNEQFF.

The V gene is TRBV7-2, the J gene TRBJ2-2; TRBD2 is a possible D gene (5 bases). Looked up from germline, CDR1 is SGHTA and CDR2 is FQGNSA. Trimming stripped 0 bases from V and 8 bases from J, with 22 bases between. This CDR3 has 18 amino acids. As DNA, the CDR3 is TGTGCCAGCAGCTTAGCCCGGTGGGCGGAGGAAGGGTGGGGGGAGCTGTTTTTT. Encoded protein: CASSLARWAEEGWGELFF.

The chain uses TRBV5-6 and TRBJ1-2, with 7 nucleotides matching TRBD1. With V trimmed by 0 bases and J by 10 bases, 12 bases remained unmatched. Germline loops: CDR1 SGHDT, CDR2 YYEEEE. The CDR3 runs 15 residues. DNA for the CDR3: TGTGCCAGCAGCTTGGGCCGGACAGGCGGTACTGTCTACACCTTC. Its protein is CASSLGRTGGTVYTF.

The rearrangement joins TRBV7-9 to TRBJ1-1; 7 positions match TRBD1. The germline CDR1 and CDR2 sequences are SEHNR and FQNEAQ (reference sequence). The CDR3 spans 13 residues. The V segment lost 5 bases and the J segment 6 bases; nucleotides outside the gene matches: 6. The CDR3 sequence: CASSPGTESEAFF. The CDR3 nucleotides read TGTGCCAGCAGCCCCGGGACAGAGTCTGAAGCTTTCTTT.

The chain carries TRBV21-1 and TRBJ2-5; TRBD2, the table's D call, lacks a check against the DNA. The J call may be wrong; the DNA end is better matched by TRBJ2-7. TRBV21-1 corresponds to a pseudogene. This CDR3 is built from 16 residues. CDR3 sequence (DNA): TGTGCCAGCAGCAAGGGCGGGACTAGCGGGAGTTACGAGCAGTACTTC. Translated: CASSKGGTSGSYEQYF.

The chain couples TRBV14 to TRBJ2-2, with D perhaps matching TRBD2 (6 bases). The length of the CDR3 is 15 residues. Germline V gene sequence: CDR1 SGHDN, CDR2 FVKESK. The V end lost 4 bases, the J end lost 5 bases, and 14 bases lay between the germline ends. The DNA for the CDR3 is TGTGCCAGCAGCCTGGGCGGGGTTCTAACCGGGGAGCTGTTTTTT. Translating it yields CASSLGGVLTGELFF. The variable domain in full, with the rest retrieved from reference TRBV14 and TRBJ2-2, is EAGVTQFPSHSVIEKGQTVTLRCDPISGHDNLYWYRRVMGKEIKFLLHFVKESKQDESGMPNNRFLAERTGGTYSTLKVQPAELEDSGVYFCASSLGGVLTGELFFGEGSRLTVL.

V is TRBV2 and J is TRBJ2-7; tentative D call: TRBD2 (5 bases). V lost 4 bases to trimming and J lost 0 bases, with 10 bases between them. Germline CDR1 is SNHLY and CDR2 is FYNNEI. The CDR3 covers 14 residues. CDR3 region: CASSVIATSYEQYF. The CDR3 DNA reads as TGTGCCAGCAGTGTAATAGCGACCTCCTACGAGCAGTACTTC.